The subject of this entry is one T cell receptor beta chain. Which antigen it targets is not known. The sample holds no much larger clone one base away, and base qualities are not on file. The record originates from a study of CD8+ T cells in alopecia areata (dated by TCRdb to 2017 to 2018). Study-wide context: High-throughput TCRbeta sequencing was used to examine T cell clonal expansion in alopecia areata in both the C3H/HeJ mouse model and human patients. Human TCRbeta sequencing covered scalp tissue and sorted CD4+ and CD8+ peripheral blood T cells from patchy and totalis/universalis alopecia areata patients and healthy controls. TCRbeta CDR3 regions were amplified by immunoSEQ multiplex PCR using 35 Vbeta forward and 13 Jbeta reverse primers. RNA came from the PAXgene miRNA kit for fixed scalp, the miRNeasy kit for PBMCs, and the RNeasy kit for mouse skin. Scalp clonality was compared across normal scalp (n=4), patchy alopecia areata scalp (n=8), and alopecia totalis/universalis scalp (n=8). Broader findings and caveats from the paper: Shared TCR sequences between patients were less evident than in mice, which may be partly attributable to HLA diversity in the patient population. Compared with normal scalp, lesional scalp, particularly in alopecia totalis/universalis, had higher clonality and more expanded CD8+ clones, which suggests antigenic drive. Unlike mouse skin, where gammadelta T cells dominate, normal human skin contains resident alphabeta T cells that get sequenced too, which complicates analysis of the scalp TCR repertoire.

The library relied on the immunoSEQ multiplex PCR assay. For TCR sequencing, RNA was extracted from every sample and reverse transcribed into cDNA to serve as template. First-strand cDNA was synthesized with SuperScript III using a 2:1 mix of oligo-dT and random hexamers. A synthetic immune receptor repertoire was used to measure amplification bias, and any remaining bias was corrected computationally. Per the source publication's procedure: Raw reads were preprocessed to remove errors, and CDR3 was defined according to IMGT conventions as the region from the conserved cysteine to phenylalanine. Clonality was computed as 1 minus the Shannon entropy, with the entropy normalized by log2 of the number of productive unique TCRs. Whether each scalp clone was CD4 or CD8 was inferred by checking scalp TCRbeta sequences against the CD4 and CD8 repertoires from sorted blood. TCRdb took over this immuneACCESS table, retaining in-frame rearrangements with V and J assigned. Such tables are incomplete; in checked studies, under half of the missing clones stem from an unresolved V gene, and the remainder is unexplained. V and J calls plus clone size are reproduced from that table; the DNA served to infer D and trimming. For this sample the table gives about 110,000 clones, of which 58% were detected only once. The biggest ten clones account for 20% to 25% of the sample.

Peripheral blood and lesional scalp punch biopsies were obtained from patients with alopecia areata. PBMCs were isolated by density centrifugation and stained for CD3, CD4 and CD8, and CD4+ and CD8+ T cells were sorted on a FACSAria. Alopecia areata patients who were not treated were recruited through a multicenter biomarker study. In 5 or 6 patients from the biomarker study, blood CD8+ T cells were sorted further into NKG2D-low and NKG2D-high fractions. Sample: NKG2D-low CD8+ T cells sorted from blood. The cell subset or site label here, explained by the study, means: sorted CD8+ NKG2D-low blood T cells. The receptor was derived from a human donor with alopecia areata.

The CDR3 protein is CASSTPYTGSSYEQYF. The nucleotide sequence is TGTGCCAGCAGTACACCTTATACAGGGAGCTCCTACGAGCAGTACTTC. The chain couples TRBV7-9 to TRBJ2-7; TRBD1 is possibly the D segment (6 matching bases). The germline V gene (reference sequence) specifies SEHNR as CDR1 and FQNEAQ as CDR2. V lost 6 bases and J lost 0 bases; the stretch between them is 18 bases long. The CDR3, from cysteine to phenylalanine, totals 16 residues. Only the CDR3 DNA is retained, 48 bases long and in frame from the first base.